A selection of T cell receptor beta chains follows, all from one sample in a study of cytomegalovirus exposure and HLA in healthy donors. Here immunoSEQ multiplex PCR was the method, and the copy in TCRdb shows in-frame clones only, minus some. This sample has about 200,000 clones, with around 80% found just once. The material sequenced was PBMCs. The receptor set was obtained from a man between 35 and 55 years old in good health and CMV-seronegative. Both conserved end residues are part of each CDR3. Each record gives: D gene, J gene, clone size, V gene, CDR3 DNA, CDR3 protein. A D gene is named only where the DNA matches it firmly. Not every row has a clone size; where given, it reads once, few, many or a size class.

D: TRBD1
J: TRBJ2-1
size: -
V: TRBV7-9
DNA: TGTGCCAGCAGCTTATACTCGGGACAGGGTAATAATGAGCAGTTCTTC
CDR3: CASSLYSGQGNNEQFF

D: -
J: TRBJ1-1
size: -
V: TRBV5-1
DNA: TGCGCCAGCAGCTTGGATTCAGGGGAGAACACTGAAGCTTTCTTT
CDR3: CASSLDSGENTEAFF

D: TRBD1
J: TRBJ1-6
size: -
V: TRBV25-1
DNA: TGTGCCAGCAGTGCTAACAGGGGTGTGGGGTCACCCCTCCACTTT
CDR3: CASSANRGVGSPLHF

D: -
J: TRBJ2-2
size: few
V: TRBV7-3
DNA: TGTGCCAGCAGCCCCCAGGGCCCGGCAGGAACCGGGGAGCTGTTTTTT
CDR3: CASSPQGPAGTGELFF

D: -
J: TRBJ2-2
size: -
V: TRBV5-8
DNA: TGTGCCAGCAGCTCCCGGGACTCTAACACCGGGGAGCTGTTTTTT
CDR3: CASSSRDSNTGELFF

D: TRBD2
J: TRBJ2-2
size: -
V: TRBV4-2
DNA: TGTGCCAGCAGCCTACCCTCGCGGGGGGCGAACACCGGGGAGCTGTTTTTT
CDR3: CASSLPSRGANTGELFF

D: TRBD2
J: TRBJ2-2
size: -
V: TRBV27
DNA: TGTGCCAGCAGTCCCCGGACTAGCGGGATAGGTCGCACCGGGGAGCTGTTTTTT
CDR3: CASSPRTSGIGRTGELFF

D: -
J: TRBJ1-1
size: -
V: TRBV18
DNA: TGTGCCAGCTCACCTGGGCAGATGAACACTGAAGCTTTCTTT
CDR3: CASSPGQMNTEAFF

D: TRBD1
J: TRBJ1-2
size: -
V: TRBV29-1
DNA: TGCAGCGTTACGACAGGGACTAACTATGGCTACACCTTC
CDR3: CSVTTGTNYGYTF

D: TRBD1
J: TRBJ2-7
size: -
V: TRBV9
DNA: TGTGCCAGCAGCCGACAGGGAAGCTCCTACGAGCAGTACTTC
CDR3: CASSRQGSSYEQYF